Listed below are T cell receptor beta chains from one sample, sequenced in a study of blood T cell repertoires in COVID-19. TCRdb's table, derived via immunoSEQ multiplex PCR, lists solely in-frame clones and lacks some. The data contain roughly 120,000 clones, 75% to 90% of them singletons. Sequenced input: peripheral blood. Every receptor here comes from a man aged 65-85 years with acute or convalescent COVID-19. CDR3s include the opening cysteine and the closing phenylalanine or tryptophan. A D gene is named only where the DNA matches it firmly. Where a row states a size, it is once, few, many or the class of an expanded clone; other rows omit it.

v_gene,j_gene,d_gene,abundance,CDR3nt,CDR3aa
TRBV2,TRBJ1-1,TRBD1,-,TGTGCCAGCAGTGAAGGCAGGGGGCGGACTGAAGCTTTCTTT,CASSEGRGRTEAFF
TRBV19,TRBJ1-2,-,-,TGTGCCAGTACCATGGGGCAGGGCTATGGCTACACCTTC,CASTMGQGYGYTF
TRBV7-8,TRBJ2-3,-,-,TGTGCCAGCAGCCCAAGGGGGTTTTCTGCAGATACGCAGTATTTT,CASSPRGFSADTQYF
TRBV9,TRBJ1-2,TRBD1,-,TGTGCCAGCAGCAGCCGGGACAGGGGGGATGGCTACACCTTC,CASSSRDRGDGYTF
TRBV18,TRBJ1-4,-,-,TGTGCCAGCTCACCGCAGGGAACTTATGAAAAACTGTTTTTT,CASSPQGTYEKLFF
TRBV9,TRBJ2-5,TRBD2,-,TGTGCCAGCAGCCCCCGTCCCAGCGGGGGGAAAGAGACCCAGTACTTC,CASSPRPSGGKETQYF
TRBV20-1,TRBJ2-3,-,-,TGCAGTGCTGACATCACAGATACGCAGTATTTT,CSADITDTQYF
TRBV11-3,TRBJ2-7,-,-,TGTGCCAGCAGCCTAACCAGGGGCGAGCAGTACTTC,CASSLTRGEQYF
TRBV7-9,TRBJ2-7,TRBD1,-,TGTGCCAGCAGCTCGGACAGGGTCGACTACGAGCAGTACTTC,CASSSDRVDYEQYF
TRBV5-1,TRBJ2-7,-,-,TGCGCCAGCAGCTTGGATGCAGGGGGGACCTACGAGCAGTACTTC,CASSLDAGGTYEQYF
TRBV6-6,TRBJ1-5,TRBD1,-,TGTGCCAGCAACGGACAGGGAGATCAGCCCCAGCATTTT,CASNGQGDQPQHF
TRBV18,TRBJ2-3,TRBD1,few,TGTGCCAGCTCACCCTCGACAGGGGGCGCGGGCACAGATACGCAGTATTTT,CASSPSTGGAGTDTQYF
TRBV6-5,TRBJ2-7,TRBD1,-,TGTGCCAGCAGGTCCCCGGGACAGACCGCCTACGAGCAGTACTTC,CASRSPGQTAYEQYF
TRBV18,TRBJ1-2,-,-,TGTGCCAGCTCACTCTCGGGTTATGGCTACACCTTC,CASSLSGYGYTF
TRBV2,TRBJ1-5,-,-,TGTGCCAGCAGTGAAGGGGCAGTTCGTAGCAATCAGCCCCAGCATTTT,CASSEGAVRSNQPQHF
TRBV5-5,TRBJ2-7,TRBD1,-,TGTGCCAGCAGCCCGAATAGGGACAGAAGTTACGAGCAGTACTTC,CASSPNRDRSYEQYF
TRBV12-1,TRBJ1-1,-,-,TGTGCCAGCAGCCGGCAGGGGGCGAGAATGAACACTGAAGCTTTCTTT,CASSRQGARMNTEAFF
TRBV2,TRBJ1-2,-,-,TGTGCCAGCAGACTATTGACGGGGTCTAACTATGGCTACACCTTC,CASRLLTGSNYGYTF
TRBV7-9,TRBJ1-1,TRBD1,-,TGTGCCAGCAGCGATGGACAGGGGTTGAACACTGAAGCTTTCTTT,CASSDGQGLNTEAFF
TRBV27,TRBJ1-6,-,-,TGTGCCAGCATGGACAGTCAATATAATTCACCCCTCCACTTT,CASMDSQYNSPLHF
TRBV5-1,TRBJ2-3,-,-,TGCGCCAGCAGCTTGCCCCTTACTACCGACCCCACAGATACGCAGTATTTT,CASSLPLTTDPTDTQYF
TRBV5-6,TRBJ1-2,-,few,TGTGCCAGCAGCTTGGGCGGGGGCGCTCTATCCTATGGCTACACCTTC,CASSLGGGALSYGYTF
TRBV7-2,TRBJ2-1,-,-,TGTGCCAGCAGCTTCGGGTCCAGCTCCTACAATGAGCAGTTCTTC,CASSFGSSSYNEQFF
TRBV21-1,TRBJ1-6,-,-,TGTGCCAGCAGCTCGCCGGGGGGTTCACCCCTCCACTTT,CASSSPGGSPLHF
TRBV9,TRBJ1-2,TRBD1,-,TGTGCCAGCAGCGCCGCCCCGGGACAGGGCTATGGCTACACCTTC,CASSAAPGQGYGYTF
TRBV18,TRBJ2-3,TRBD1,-,TGTGCCAGCTCACCCGGGACAGGGTCTAGTGTTACGCAGTATTTT,CASSPGTGSSVTQYF
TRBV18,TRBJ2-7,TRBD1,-,TGTGCCAGCTCACCTTCGGGACAGGGGTACGAGCAGTACTTC,CASSPSGQGYEQYF
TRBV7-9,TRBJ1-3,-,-,TGTGCCAGCAGCTTAACTCTGGCACAGAGCTCTGGAAGTAGCATATATTTT,CASSLTLAQSSGSSIYF
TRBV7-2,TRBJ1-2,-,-,TGTGCCAGCAGCTCTTTCCAGGATAACTATGGCTACACCTTC,CASSSFQDNYGYTF
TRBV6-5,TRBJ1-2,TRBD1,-,TGTGCCAGCAGCGGGACAGGGGAAGCCTACACCTTC,CASSGTGEAYTF
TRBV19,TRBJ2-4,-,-,TGTGCCAGTGCTGACCAGGGGACCTTTCCGTACTTC,CASADQGTFPYF
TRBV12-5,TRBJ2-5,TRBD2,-,TGTGCTAGTGGTACTAGCGGGGGCCAAGAGACCCAGTACTTC,CASGTSGGQETQYF
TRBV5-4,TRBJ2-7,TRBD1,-,TGTGCCAGCAGCTTGGATTGGACAGGGGGCGAGCAGTACTTC,CASSLDWTGGEQYF
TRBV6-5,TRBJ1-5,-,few,TGTGCCAGCAGACAGGTTAACAATCAGCCCCAGCATTTT,CASRQVNNQPQHF
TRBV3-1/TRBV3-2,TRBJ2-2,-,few,TGTGCCAGCAGCCATCACCCCATGTCGGTGAACACCGGGGAGCTGTTTTTT,CASSHHPMSVNTGELFF
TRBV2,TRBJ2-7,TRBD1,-,TGTGCCAGCAAGGATAAAGACAGGGACGAGCAGTACTTC,CASKDKDRDEQYF
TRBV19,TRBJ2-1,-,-,TGTGCCAGTAGCGCCCAGAGACTAAATGAGCAGTTCTTC,CASSAQRLNEQFF
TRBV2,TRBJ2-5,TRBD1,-,TGTGCCAGCATGGGACAGCTAAAAGAGACCCAGTACTTC,CASMGQLKETQYF
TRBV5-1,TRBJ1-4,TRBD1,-,TGCGCCAGCAGCCCGGGCAGGGGGCAGTTAGATGAAAAACTGTTTTTT,CASSPGRGQLDEKLFF